A selection of T cell receptor beta chains follows, all from one sample in a study of cytomegalovirus exposure and HLA in healthy donors. The repertoire was sequenced with immunoSEQ multiplex PCR; TCRdb's copy has only in-frame clones and lacks some. The sample shows almost 65,000 clones, roughly 80% of them seen only once. The sample was PBMCs. The receptors shown here come from a male donor in good health and CMV-seropositive. The CDR3 runs from the conserved cysteine through the conserved F or W. A D gene is named only where the DNA matches it firmly. For some rows the clone size is stated as once, few or many, or as a class when expanded; others skip it.

cdr3_nt cdr3_aa j_call v_call d_call clone_size
TGCGCCAGCAGCTTGGCTACAGACCTTAATTCACCCCTCCACTTT CASSLATDLNSPLHF TRBJ1-6 TRBV5-1 - -
TGTGCCAGCAGCGTCTTGTCTAGCACAGATACGCAGTATTTT CASSVLSSTDTQYF TRBJ2-3 TRBV9 - few
TGCGCCAGCAGCTTGTTGGGGGGCACTGAAGCTTTCTTT CASSLLGGTEAFF TRBJ1-1 TRBV5-1 - -
TGTGCCAGCAGTTTCCCGGGACACCTGCTTGAAGCTTTCTTT CASSFPGHLLEAFF TRBJ1-1 TRBV6-6 - -
TGCAGCGTTGAAGGACGAGGGTCTGAAGCTTTCTTT CSVEGRGSEAFF TRBJ1-1 TRBV29-1 - -
TGTGCCACCAGCGGCGACAGAAACACTGAAGCTTTCTTT CATSGDRNTEAFF TRBJ1-1 TRBV15 - -
TGCGCCAGCAGCAGACAGGGCTACCAAGGGGACAATGAGCAGTTCTTC CASSRQGYQGDNEQFF TRBJ2-1 TRBV5-1 TRBD1 -
TGTGCCAGCAGCTTGGTCCAGGGCGGGGATGAAAAACTGTTTTTT CASSLVQGGDEKLFF TRBJ1-4 TRBV5-5 - -
TGTGCCAGCAGCCCCGGTTTGGGCAGGGGGCGGTTTGGCTACACCTTC CASSPGLGRGRFGYTF TRBJ1-2 TRBV5-4 TRBD1 -
TGTGCCTGGAGTGTCCTGGACAGCTCCTACGAGCAGTACTTC CAWSVLDSSYEQYF TRBJ2-7 TRBV30 - -
TGTGCCAGCAGCTTAGTAGGTCTCGGGGATTCACCCCTCCACTTT CASSLVGLGDSPLHF TRBJ1-6 TRBV7-9 - -
TGTGCCAACTCCAGGGACAGTCTAACGAATGAGCAGTTCTTC CANSRDSLTNEQFF TRBJ2-1 TRBV10-3 TRBD1 -
TGTGCCAGCAGTGAAGCAGCCGGGAAGTCCCAGCATTTT CASSEAAGKSQHF TRBJ1-5 TRBV2 - -
TGTGCTAGCAGCTTTCCAGGCGCCGGGGAGCTGTTTTTT CASSFPGAGELFF TRBJ2-2 TRBV7-7 - few
TGCGCCAGCAGCTTTAATACAGATACGCAGTATTTT CASSFNTDTQYF TRBJ2-3 TRBV5-1 - few
TGCGCCAGCAGCTCCTGGACAGGGATGAGCTCTGGAAACACCATATATTTT CASSSWTGMSSGNTIYF TRBJ1-3 TRBV5-1 TRBD1 -
TGTGCCAGCAGCCAAGTGCTCGGGGGGCCCTACGAGCAGTACTTC CASSQVLGGPYEQYF TRBJ2-7 TRBV4-2 - -
TGTGCCATCAGTGGGAGGATGGGACAGGGTATTACCGGGGAGCTGTTTTTT CAISGRMGQGITGELFF TRBJ2-2 TRBV10-3 TRBD1 -
TGTGCCAGCAGGCTCGACAGGGGAGTTACAGATACGCAGTATTTT CASRLDRGVTDTQYF TRBJ2-3 TRBV5-4 TRBD1 -
TGTGCCAGCAGCTTATTGGGGGCCAGCCTGAACACTGAAGCTTTCTTT CASSLLGASLNTEAFF TRBJ1-1 TRBV7-3 - -
TGTGCCAGCGAGACAGGGGTTAGTTCGAACACCGGGGAGCTGTTTTTT CASETGVSSNTGELFF TRBJ2-2 TRBV28 TRBD1 -
TGTGCCAGCAGCCGACAGGGCGCCACCGGGGAGCTGTTTTTT CASSRQGATGELFF TRBJ2-2 TRBV14 TRBD1 -
TGTGCCAGCAGCCAAGGGGTTACAGCCACAGATACGCAGTATTTT CASSQGVTATDTQYF TRBJ2-3 TRBV14 - -
TGTGCCAGCAGCTTAACTGCAGGGGGACAGAACACTGAAGCTTTCTTT CASSLTAGGQNTEAFF TRBJ1-1 TRBV7-9 TRBD1 -
TGTGCCAGTAGTCTTCCGGGGTCTTACAATGAGCAGTTCTTC CASSLPGSYNEQFF TRBJ2-1 TRBV19 - -
TGTGCCAGCAGCCAATCGAGCAGGGTTGGGGCTTTCTTT CASSQSSRVGAFF TRBJ1-1 TRBV14 - medium-sized
TGTGCCAGCAGTGAAGTAGGACAGGGGGCGTGGGAGCAGTACTTC CASSEVGQGAWEQYF TRBJ2-7 TRBV2 TRBD1 -
TGTGCCAGCCATTACAGGGTTAATGAGCAGTTCTTC CASHYRVNEQFF TRBJ2-1 TRBV2 - few
TGTGCCAGCAGCTTAGTTCAGGGAACCAGGCGGTACGAGCAGTACTTC CASSLVQGTRRYEQYF TRBJ2-7 TRBV11-2 - -
TGTGCCAGCAGTTACTCGGGACAGCCGTTTGGAGATACGCAGTATTTT CASSYSGQPFGDTQYF TRBJ2-3 TRBV6-5 TRBD1 once
TGTGCCAGCAGTGAAGGTAGCGGCTACACCTTC CASSEGSGYTF TRBJ1-2 TRBV2 - -
TGTGCCAGCAGTTTACTAGCGGGGGGGATAATGGAGACCCAGTACTTC CASSLLAGGIMETQYF TRBJ2-5 TRBV27 TRBD2 -
TGTGCCAGCAGTTTGACTAGCGGGGGGATGTTCAGCTCCTACAATGAGCAGTTCTTC CASSLTSGGMFSSYNEQFF TRBJ2-1 TRBV27 TRBD2 -